One sample yielded the 3 T cell receptor beta chains listed below, sequenced in a study of PD-1 blockade in classical Hodgkin lymphoma. Only in-frame clones appear in the TCRdb table, and some are missing; sequencing was by immunoSEQ multiplex PCR. Among 16,000 or so clones listed, 84% were seen once. Time point of the sample: newly diagnosed, previously untreated cHL patient sample. Sequencing used peripheral blood mononuclear cells (PBMCs). Receptor source: a human donor with classical Hodgkin lymphoma.

This rearrangement joins TRBV2 to TRBJ1-3; D gene ambiguous. The CDR3 runs 13 residues. CDR1 and CDR2 (germline): SNHLY, FYNNEI. Between the trimmed V and J ends, which lost 10 bases and 4 bases, there was a span of 14 bases. CDR3 residues: CAKRTGGGNTIYF. The CDR3 DNA reads TGTGCCAAGCGGACCGGCGGGGGAAACACCATATATTTT.

The V call is TRBV5-1, the J call TRBJ2-7; D gene ambiguous. Germline V gene sequence: CDR1 SGHRS, CDR2 YFSETQ. Trimming stripped 0 bases from V and 3 bases from J, with 13 bases between. The CDR3 loop spans 15 amino acids. The CDR3 is CASSLGHLTFYEQYF. The DNA for the CDR3 is TGCGCCAGCAGCTTGGGACATTTGACCTTCTACGAGCAGTACTTC.

This sequence joins TRBV19 and TRBJ1-5; 9 bases align to TRBD1. V shed 4 bases and J 6 bases; nucleotides not matched to a gene: 10. The germline CDR1 and CDR2 sequences are LNHDA and SQIVND (reference sequence). The CDR3 contains 16 residues. As DNA, the CDR3 is TGTGCCAGTAGTACCACCACAGGGGGCCGGGGTCAGCCCCAGCATTTT. This sequence encodes CASSTTTGGRGQPQHF.